Below are 12 T cell receptor beta chains sequenced from a single sample in a study of blood T cell repertoires in COVID-19. Assay: immunoSEQ multiplex PCR; the TCRdb copy retains only in-frame clones and omits some. The table includes under 200,000 clones, more than 70% detected once. Source material: peripheral blood. These TCRs come from a man aged 18-30 years with active or convalescent COVID-19.

The CDR3 is CATSRDSNQPQHF. CDR3 bases: TGTGCCACCTCTAGAGACAGCAATCAGCCCCAGCATTTT. V and J are TRBV24-1 and TRBJ1-5; D uncertain. The ends were cut back, 9 bases at V and 1 base at J, with 9 bases in the middle. The CDR3 is 13 residues long. Germline CDR1 reads KGHDR; CDR2 reads SFDVKD.

The genes are TRBV7-9 and TRBJ2-2; 8 nucleotides line up with TRBD2. Germline lookup yields CDR1 SEHNR and CDR2 FQNEAQ (reference sequence). This CDR3 is 14 amino acids long. J lost 3 bases, V lost 11 bases, and 8 bases had no gene match. The CDR3 loop is CAVRGGADTGELFF. The CDR3 DNA sequence: TGTGCCGTTCGGGGGGGAGCGGACACCGGGGAGCTGTTTTTT.

V and J are TRBV3-1 (or the pseudogene TRBV3-2) and TRBJ1-5; tentative D call: TRBD1 (6 bases). The germline CDR1 and CDR2 sequences are LGHDT and YNNKEL (reference sequence). CDR3 length: 15 residues. Trimming shortened V by 6 bases and J by 0 bases, and 12 bases separated the two germline ends. CDR3: CASSRTGTSNQPQHF. The DNA for the CDR3 is TGTGCCAGCAGTCGAACAGGGACTAGCAATCAGCCCCAGCATTTT.

This clone has just a few counts. The V call is TRBV5-6, the J call TRBJ2-1; TRBD1 matches 8 bases. The CDR3 totals 14 residues. The germline V gene has CDR1 SGHDT and CDR2 YYEEEE. Unmatched junction bases numbered 6, after V lost 2 bases and J lost 8 bases. CDR3 nucleotides: TGTGCCAGCAGCTTTCAGGGGGCTTACGATGAGCAGTTCTTC. It specifies CASSFQGAYDEQFF.

The rearrangement links TRBV5-6 to TRBJ2-7; D unresolved. Between the trimmed V and J ends, which lost 4 bases and 0 bases, there was a span of 17 bases. Germline V gives CDR1 SGHDT, CDR2 YYEEEE. The CDR3 is 16 amino acids. The CDR3 nucleotides read TGTGCCAGCAGCCCACCTCCCTCCCGGAGCTCCTACGAGCAGTACTTC. Amino acids: CASSPPPSRSSYEQYF.

The chain is built from TRBV2 and TRBJ2-5, with a possible D match to TRBD2 (6 bases). V gave up 6 bases and J gave up 2 bases, with 10 bases separating them. CDR1 SNHLY and CDR2 FYNNEI come from the germline V gene. The CDR3 has 13 amino acids. CDR3 nucleotide sequence: TGTGCCAGCAGGAGGGGACTGCAAGAGACCCAGTACTTC. This translates into CASRRGLQETQYF.

The chain recombines TRBV14 with TRBJ1-3; maybe TRBD1 (6 bases). V lost 0 bases, J lost 5 bases, and 23 bases lay in between. The CDR3 covers 19 residues. Per the germline V gene, CDR1 is SGHDN and CDR2 is FVKESK. The CDR3 region has the DNA TGTGCCAGCAGCCAAGACAGGGGAGTCGGAAGACTATGGCGAAACACCATATATTTT. Its translation is CASSQDRGVGRLWRNTIYF.

The chain carries TRBV4-2 and TRBJ2-2; 11 bases line up with TRBD2. Trimming removed 3 bases from V and 3 bases from J; junction bases left unmatched: 9. This CDR3 is 18 amino acids long. Germline-derived CDR1 and CDR2 are LGHNA and YNFKEQ. CDR3 loop: CASSQETSGSVYTGELFF. As DNA, the CDR3 is TGTGCCAGCAGCCAGGAAACTAGCGGGAGTGTGTACACCGGGGAGCTGTTTTTT.

V is TRBV18 and J is TRBJ1-6, with a possible D match to TRBD1 (6 bases). Trimming removed 2 bases from V and 8 bases from J, with 22 bases in between. CDR3 length equals 18 residues. Looked up from germline, CDR1 is KGHSH and CDR2 is LQKENI. CDR3 in DNA: TGTGCCAGCTCACCAGAGCAGAGAACAGGGTTAAGAGATTCACCCCTCCACTTT. Translated, it gives CASSPEQRTGLRDSPLHF.

The chain couples TRBV10-3 to TRBJ2-1, with D perhaps matching TRBD1 (5 bases). CDR3 size: 16 residues. Trimming removed 1 base from V and 6 bases from J, with 16 bases in between. Germline lookup yields CDR1 ENHRY and CDR2 SYGVKD. CDR3 coding DNA: TGTGCCATCAGTGAGTTAAAGGGGCTTACCCCCAATGAGCAGTTCTTC. It encodes CAISELKGLTPNEQFF.

The rearrangement uses TRBV9 and TRBJ2-2; unclear D gene. With 0 bases removed from V and 6 bases from J, the gap between germline ends came to 9 bases. The CDR3 totals 14 residues. CDR1 and CDR2 from the germline V gene are SGDLS and YYNGEE. The CDR3 DNA sequence: TGTGCCAGCAGCGTAGCTGCGAGTGCCGGGGAGCTGTTTTTT. It is translated as CASSVAASAGELFF.

This chain connects TRBV19 to TRBJ1-1; D is perhaps TRBD1 (6 bases). V dropped 7 bases and J dropped 3 bases, with 15 bases sitting between them. Germline lookup yields CDR1 LNHDA and CDR2 SQIVND (reference sequence). The CDR3 covers 14 residues. CDR3 amino acids: CASIMGGADTEAFF. CDR3 DNA sequence: TGTGCCAGTATCATGGGGGGGGCCGACACTGAAGCTTTCTTT.